The 7 T cell receptor beta chains below come from one sample, sequenced in a study of beta chain features in type 1 diabetes. Expressed TCRB transcripts were sequenced because the isolated RNA had all been reverse transcribed beforehand. Data came from immunoSEQ multiplex PCR; TCRdb stores just in-frame clones and leaves some out. Here the sample spans about 930,000 clones, roughly 17% being singletons. What was sequenced was naive CD4+ T cells from blood. The receptors were gathered from a woman in her late teens or twenties in good health.

The chain combines TRBV5-1 with TRBJ1-5; the D gene is possibly TRBD1 (5 bases). Germline CDR1 reads SGHRS; CDR2 reads YFSETQ. The CDR3 loop spans 15 amino acids. The V and J ends lost 0 bases and 7 bases respectively, with 14 bases between them. CDR3 residues: CASSLVPGRHQPQHF. The DNA for the CDR3 is TGCGCCAGCAGCTTGGTGCCAGGGAGGCACCAGCCCCAGCATTTT.

This clone was observed a few times. The genes are TRBV7-9 and TRBJ2-7; unclear D gene. CDR1 and CDR2 from the germline V gene are SEHNR and FQNEAQ (reference sequence). The CDR3 is 12 residues long. V was shortened by 2 bases and J by 7 bases, with 9 bases between the two germline ends. The CDR3 loop is CASSLQQREQYF. The CDR3 bases are TGTGCCAGCAGCTTACAACAACGGGAGCAGTACTTC.

In its sample, this clone was seen a few times. The chain carries TRBV19 and TRBJ2-3; 9 nucleotides agree with TRBD2. Germline CDR1 reads LNHDA; CDR2 reads SQIVND (reference sequence). This CDR3 is 16 amino acids long. Losses at the gene ends were 9 bases for V and 3 bases for J; bases not matched to a gene: 13. This CDR3 is CASVGTTSGLTDTQYF. The CDR3 region has the DNA TGTGCCAGCGTGGGAACCACTAGCGGGTTGACAGATACGCAGTATTTT.

This clone was detected only a few times. The genes are TRBV5-1 and TRBJ2-5; 7 nucleotides align to TRBD1. The V and J ends lost 4 bases and 0 bases, in that order; junction bases with no gene match: 3. The CDR3 contains 14 residues. CDR1 is SGHRS, CDR2 YFSETQ, per germline. CDR3: CASSPGTDQETQYF. The CDR3 DNA is TGCGCCAGCAGCCCCGGGACAGACCAAGAGACCCAGTACTTC.

This clone was seen a handful of times. The CDR3 coding sequence is TGTGCCAGTAGTTACGCCATGAACACTGAAGCTTTCTTT. It specifies CASSYAMNTEAFF. The V and J genes are TRBV19 and TRBJ1-1; D gene uncertain. This CDR3 spans 13 amino acids. V was clipped by 5 bases and J by 0 bases, with 7 bases between them. The germline CDR1 and CDR2 sequences are LNHDA and SQIVND (reference sequence).

Notes on this clone: The same CDR3 arises from other DNA sequences in this sample as well. The chain joins TRBV5-6 to TRBJ2-7, with TRBD1 matching 9 bases. Looked up from germline, CDR1 is SGHDT and CDR2 is YYEEEE. The CDR3 is made up of 15 amino acids. Trimming removed 0 bases from V and 3 bases from J; junction bases left unmatched: 4. The CDR3 loop reads CASSLAGTGLYEQYF. Here the CDR3 DNA reads TGTGCCAGCAGCTTGGCCGGGACAGGGCTCTACGAGCAGTACTTC.

The chain employs TRBV27 and TRBJ2-7; 8 nucleotides agree with TRBD1. Germline CDR1 reads MNHEY; CDR2 reads SMNVEV (reference sequence). Losses at the gene ends were 1 base for V and 3 bases for J; bases not matched to a gene: 11. This CDR3 is 17 amino acids long. The CDR3 DNA is TGTGCCAGCAGTTTATACGGGCCGGCGGACAGGGACTACGAGCAGTACTTC. This gives the protein CASSLYGPADRDYEQYF.